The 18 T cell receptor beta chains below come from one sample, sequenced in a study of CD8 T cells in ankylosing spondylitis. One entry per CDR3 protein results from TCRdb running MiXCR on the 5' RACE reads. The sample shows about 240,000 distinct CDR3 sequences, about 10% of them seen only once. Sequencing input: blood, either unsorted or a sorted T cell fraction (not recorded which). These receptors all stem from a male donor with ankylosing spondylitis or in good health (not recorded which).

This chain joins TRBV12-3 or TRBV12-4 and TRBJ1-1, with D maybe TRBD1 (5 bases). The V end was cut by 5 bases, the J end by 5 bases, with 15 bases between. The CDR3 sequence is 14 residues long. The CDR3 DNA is TGTGCCAGCAGTCCTGGGGGGGTAAGGACTGAAGCTTTCTTT. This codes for CASSPGGVRTEAFF.

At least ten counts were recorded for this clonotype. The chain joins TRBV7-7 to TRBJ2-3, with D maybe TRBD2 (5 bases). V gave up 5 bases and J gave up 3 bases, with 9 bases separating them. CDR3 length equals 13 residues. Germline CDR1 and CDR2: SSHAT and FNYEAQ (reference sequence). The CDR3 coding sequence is TGTGCCAGCAGCGTTGGGAGTACAGATACGCAGTATTTT. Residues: CASSVGSTDTQYF.

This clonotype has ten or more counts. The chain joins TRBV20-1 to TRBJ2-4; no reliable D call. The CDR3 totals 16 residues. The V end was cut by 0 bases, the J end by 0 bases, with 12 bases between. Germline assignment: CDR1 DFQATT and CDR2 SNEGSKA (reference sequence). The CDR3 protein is CSARDQGLPAKNIQYF. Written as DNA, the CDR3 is TGCAGTGCTAGAGATCAAGGGCTACCAGCCAAAAACATTCAGTACTTC.

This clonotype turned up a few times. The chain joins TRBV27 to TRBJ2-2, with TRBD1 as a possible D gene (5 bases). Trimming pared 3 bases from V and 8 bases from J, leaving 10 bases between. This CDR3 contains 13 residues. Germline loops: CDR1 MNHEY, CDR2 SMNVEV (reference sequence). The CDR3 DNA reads TGTGCCAGCAGTTTCCTAGGGGTGGGGGAGCTGTTTTTT. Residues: CASSFLGVGELFF.

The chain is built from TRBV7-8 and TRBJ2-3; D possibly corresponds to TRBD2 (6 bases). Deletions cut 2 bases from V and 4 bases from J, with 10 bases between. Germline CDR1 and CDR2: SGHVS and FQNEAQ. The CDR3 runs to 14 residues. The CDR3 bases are TGTGCCAGCAGCTTACGGGGGTTCGCAGATACGCAGTATTTT. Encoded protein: CASSLRGFADTQYF.

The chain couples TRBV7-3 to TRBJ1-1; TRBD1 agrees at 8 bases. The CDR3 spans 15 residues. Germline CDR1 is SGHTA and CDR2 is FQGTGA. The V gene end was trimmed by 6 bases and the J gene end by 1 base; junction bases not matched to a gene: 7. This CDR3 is CASRPGGAANTEAFF. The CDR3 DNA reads TGTGCCAGCAGGCCAGGGGGCGCAGCGAACACTGAAGCTTTCTTT.

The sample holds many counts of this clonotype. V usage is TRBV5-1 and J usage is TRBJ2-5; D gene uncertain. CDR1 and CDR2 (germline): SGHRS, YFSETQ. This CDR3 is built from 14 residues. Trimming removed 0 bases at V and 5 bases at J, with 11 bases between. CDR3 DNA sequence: TGCGCCAGCAGCTTGGGTCCGACAAGCGAGACCCAGTACTTC. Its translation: CASSLGPTSETQYF.

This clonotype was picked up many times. The CDR3 is CASSPMYNSNEQFF. The CDR3 nucleotides read TGCGCCAGCAGCCCCATGTATAACAGTAATGAGCAGTTCTTC. The chain recombines TRBV5-1 with TRBJ2-1; D call uncertain. There are 14 residues in the CDR3. Trimming removed 4 bases from V and 7 bases from J, with 15 bases in between. CDR1 and CDR2 (germline): SGHRS, YFSETQ.

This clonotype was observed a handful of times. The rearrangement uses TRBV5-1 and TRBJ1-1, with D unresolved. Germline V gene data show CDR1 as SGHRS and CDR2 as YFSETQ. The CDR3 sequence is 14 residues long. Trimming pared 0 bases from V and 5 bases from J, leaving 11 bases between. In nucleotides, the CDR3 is TGCGCCAGCAGCTTGGGCACAGAGGTGACTGAAGCTTTCTTT. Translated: CASSLGTEVTEAFF.

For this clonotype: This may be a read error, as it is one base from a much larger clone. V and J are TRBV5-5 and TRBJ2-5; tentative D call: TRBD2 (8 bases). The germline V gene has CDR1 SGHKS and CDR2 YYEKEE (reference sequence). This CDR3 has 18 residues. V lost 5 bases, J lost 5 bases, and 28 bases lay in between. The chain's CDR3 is CASRRGGQGLVGAETQYF. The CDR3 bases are TGTGCCAGCAGGCGAGGGGGCCAGGGACTAGTGGGAGCTGAGACCCAGTACTTC.

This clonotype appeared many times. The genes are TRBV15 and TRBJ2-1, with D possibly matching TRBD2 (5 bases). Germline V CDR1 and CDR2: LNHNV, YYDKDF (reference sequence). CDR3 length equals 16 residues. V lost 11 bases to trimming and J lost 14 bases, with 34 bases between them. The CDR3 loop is CASASGGYNEQFSKFF. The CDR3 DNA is TGTGCCTCGGCCAGCGGTGGCTACAATGAGCAGTTCTCCAAGTTCTTC.

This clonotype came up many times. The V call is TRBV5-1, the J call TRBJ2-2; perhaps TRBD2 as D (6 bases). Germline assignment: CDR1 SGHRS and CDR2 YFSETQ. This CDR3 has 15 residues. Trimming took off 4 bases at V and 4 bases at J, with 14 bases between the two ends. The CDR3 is CASSGSAGSTGELFF. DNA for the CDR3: TGCGCCAGCAGCGGTAGCGCGGGGAGCACCGGGGAGCTGTTTTTT.

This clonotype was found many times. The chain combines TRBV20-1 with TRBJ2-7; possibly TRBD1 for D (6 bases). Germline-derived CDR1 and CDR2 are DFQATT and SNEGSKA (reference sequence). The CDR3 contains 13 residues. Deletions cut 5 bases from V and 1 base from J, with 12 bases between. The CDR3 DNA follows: TGCAGTGCTTCCGAGGACAGTTCCTACGAGCAGTACTTC. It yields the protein CSASEDSSYEQYF.

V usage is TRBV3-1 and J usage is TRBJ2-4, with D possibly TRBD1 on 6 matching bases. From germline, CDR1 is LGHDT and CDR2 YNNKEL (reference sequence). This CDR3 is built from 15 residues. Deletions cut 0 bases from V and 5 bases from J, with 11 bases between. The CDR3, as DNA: TGTGCCAGCAGCCAAGAATTTCCAGGGGAAAACATTCAGTACTTC. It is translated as CASSQEFPGENIQYF.

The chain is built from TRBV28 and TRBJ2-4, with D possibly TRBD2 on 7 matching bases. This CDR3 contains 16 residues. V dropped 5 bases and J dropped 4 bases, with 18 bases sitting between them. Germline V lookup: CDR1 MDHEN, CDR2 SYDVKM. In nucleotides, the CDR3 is TGTGCCAGCAGTCCCTCTTTGGGAGGGGGGAAAAACATTCAGTACTTC. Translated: CASSPSLGGGKNIQYF.

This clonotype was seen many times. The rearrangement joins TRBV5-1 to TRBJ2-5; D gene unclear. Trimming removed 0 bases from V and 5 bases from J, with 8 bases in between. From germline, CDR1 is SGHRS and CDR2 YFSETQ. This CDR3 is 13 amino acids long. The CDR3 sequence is CASSLDAGETQYF. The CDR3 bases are TGCGCCAGCAGCTTGGACGCCGGCGAGACCCAGTACTTC.

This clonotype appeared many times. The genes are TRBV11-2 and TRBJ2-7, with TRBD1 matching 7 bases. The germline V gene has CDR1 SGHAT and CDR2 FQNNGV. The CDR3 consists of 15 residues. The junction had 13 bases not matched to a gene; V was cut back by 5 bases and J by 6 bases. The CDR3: CASSMTGSELIEQYF. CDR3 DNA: TGTGCCAGCAGCATGACAGGGAGTGAGCTAATCGAGCAGTACTTC.

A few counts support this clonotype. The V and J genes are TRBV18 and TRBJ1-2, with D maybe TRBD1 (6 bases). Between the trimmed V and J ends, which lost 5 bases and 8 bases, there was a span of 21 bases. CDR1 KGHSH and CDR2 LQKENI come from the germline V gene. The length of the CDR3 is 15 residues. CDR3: CASSTRTAINGGYTF. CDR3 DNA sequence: TGTGCCAGCTCAACCCGGACAGCGATAAATGGAGGCTACACCTTC.